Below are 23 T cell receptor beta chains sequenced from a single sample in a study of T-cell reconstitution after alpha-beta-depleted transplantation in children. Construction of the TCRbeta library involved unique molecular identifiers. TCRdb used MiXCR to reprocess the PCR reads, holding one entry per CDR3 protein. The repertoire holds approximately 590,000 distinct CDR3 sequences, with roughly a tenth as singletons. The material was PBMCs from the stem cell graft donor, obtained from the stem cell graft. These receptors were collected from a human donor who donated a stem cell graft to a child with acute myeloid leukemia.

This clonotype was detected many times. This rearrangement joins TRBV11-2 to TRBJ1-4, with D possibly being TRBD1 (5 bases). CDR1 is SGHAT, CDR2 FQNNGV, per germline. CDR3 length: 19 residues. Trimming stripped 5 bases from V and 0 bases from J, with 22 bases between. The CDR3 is CASSPTRGRRTATNEKLFF. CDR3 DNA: TGTGCCAGCAGCCCAACCCGGGGACGGCGGACTGCAACTAATGAAAAACTGTTTTTT.

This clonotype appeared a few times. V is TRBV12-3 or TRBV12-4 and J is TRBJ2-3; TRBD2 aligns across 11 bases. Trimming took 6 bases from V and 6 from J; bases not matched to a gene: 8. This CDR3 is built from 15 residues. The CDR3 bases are TGTGCCAGCAGCAAATCGGGACTAGCGGCGGATACGCAGTATTTT. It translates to CASSKSGLAADTQYF.

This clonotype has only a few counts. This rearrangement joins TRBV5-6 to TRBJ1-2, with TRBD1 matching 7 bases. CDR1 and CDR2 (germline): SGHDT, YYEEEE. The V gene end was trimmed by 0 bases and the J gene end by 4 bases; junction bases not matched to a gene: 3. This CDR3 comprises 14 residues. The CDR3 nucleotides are TGTGCCAGCAGCTTGGGGGACAGACTCTATGGCTACACCTTC. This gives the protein CASSLGDRLYGYTF.

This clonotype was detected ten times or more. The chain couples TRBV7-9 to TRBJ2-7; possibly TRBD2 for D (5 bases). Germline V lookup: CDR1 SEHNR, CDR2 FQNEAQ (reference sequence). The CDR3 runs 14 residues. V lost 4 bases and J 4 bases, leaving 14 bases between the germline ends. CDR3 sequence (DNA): TGTGCCAGCAGCTCGGGGTTCCTCGTATACGAGCAGTACTTC. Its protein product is CASSSGFLVYEQYF.

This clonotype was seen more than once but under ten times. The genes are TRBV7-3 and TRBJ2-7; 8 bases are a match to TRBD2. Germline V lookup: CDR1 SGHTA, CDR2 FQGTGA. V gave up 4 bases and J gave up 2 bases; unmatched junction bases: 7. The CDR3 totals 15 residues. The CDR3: CASSSRGSGTYEQYF. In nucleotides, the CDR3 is TGTGCCAGCAGCTCGCGTGGTAGCGGGACCTACGAGCAGTACTTC. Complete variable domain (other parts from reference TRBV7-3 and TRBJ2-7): GAGVSQTPSNKVTEKGKYVELRCDPISGHTALYWYRQSLGQGPEFLIYFQGTGAADDSGLPNDRFFAVRPEGSVSTLKIQRTERGDSAVYLCASSSRGSGTYEQYFGPGTRLTVT.

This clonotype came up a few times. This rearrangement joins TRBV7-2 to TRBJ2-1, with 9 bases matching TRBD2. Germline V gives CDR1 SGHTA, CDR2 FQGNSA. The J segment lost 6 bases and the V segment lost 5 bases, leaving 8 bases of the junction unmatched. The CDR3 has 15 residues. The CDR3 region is CASSPTSGSVNEQFF. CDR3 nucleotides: TGTGCCAGCAGCCCTACTAGCGGGTCGGTCAATGAGCAGTTCTTC.

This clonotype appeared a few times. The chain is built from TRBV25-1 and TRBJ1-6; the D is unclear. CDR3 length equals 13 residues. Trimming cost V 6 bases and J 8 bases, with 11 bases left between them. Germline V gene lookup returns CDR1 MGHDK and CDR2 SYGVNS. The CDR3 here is CASRDTWDSPLHF. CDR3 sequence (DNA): TGTGCCAGCAGGGATACCTGGGATTCACCCCTCCACTTT.

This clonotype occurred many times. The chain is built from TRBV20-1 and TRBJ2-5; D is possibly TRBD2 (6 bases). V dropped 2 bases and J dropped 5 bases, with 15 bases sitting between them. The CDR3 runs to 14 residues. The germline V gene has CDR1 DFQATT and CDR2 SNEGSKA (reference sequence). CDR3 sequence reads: CSARFAWSGETQYF. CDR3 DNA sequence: TGCAGTGCTAGATTCGCCTGGAGCGGGGAGACCCAGTACTTC.

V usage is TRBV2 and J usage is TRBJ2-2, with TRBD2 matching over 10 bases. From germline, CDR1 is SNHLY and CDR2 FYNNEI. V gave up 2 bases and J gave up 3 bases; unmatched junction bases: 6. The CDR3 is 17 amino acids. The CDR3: CASSEFGTSGDTGELFF. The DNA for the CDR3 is TGTGCCAGCAGTGAATTTGGAACTAGCGGGGACACCGGGGAGCTGTTTTTT.

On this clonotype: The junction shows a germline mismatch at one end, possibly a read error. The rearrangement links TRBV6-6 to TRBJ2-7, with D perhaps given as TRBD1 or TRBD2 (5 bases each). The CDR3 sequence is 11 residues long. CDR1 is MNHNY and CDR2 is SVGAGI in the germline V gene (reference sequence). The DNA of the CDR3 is TGTGCCAGCGAGACTCCGGGACCGCCCTCGTTC. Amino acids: CASETPGPPSF.

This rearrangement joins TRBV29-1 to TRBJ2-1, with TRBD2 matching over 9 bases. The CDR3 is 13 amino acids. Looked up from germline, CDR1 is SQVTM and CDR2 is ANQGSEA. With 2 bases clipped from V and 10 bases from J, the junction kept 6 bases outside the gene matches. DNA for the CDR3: TGCAGCGTTGAAACGACTAGCGGATTAGAGCAGTTCTTC. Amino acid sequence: CSVETTSGLEQFF.

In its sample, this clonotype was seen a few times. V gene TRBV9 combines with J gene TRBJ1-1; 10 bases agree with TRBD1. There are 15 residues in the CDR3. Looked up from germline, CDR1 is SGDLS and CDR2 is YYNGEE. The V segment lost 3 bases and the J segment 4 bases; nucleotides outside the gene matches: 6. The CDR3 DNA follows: TGTGCCAGCAGCGCCGGCGGGACAGGGGTCACTGAAGCTTTCTTT. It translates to CASSAGGTGVTEAFF.

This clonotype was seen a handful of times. The CDR3 DNA is TGTGCCAGCAGTTACTCGCGGACTACGGCCGGGGAGCTGTTTTTT. The encoded protein is CASSYSRTTAGELFF. V and J are TRBV6-2 or TRBV6-3 and TRBJ2-2; D might be TRBD2 (6 bases). This CDR3 has 15 residues. Germline CDR1 MNHEY, CDR2 SVGEGT. Trimming left V 0 bases short and J 6 bases short, with 11 bases between.

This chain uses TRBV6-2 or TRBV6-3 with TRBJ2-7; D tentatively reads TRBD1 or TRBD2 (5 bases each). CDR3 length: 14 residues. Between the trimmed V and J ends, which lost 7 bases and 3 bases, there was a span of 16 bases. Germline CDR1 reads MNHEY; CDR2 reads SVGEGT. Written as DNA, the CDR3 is TGTGCCAGCACCGAGGGACCTAGCTACTACGAGCAGTACTTC. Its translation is CASTEGPSYYEQYF.

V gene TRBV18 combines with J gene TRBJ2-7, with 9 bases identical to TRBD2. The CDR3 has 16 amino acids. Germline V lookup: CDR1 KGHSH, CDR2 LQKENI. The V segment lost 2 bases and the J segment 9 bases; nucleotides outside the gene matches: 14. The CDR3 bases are TGTGCCAGCTCACCAAAGGCGGGAGGGCCCCAGGTTGCGCAGTACTTC. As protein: CASSPKAGGPQVAQYF.

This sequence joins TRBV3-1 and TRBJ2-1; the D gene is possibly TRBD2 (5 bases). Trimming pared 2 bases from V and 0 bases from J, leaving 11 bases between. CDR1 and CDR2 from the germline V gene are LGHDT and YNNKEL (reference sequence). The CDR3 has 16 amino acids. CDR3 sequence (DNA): TGTGCCAGCAGCCAATCCACGGGGAGCTCCTACAATGAGCAGTTCTTC. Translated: CASSQSTGSSYNEQFF.

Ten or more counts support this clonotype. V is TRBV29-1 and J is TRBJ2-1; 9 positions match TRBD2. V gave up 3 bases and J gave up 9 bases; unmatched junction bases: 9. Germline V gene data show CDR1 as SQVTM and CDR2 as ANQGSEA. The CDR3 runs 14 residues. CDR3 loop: CSVDRLAAKGEQFF. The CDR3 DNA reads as TGCAGCGTTGACCGACTAGCGGCGAAAGGTGAGCAGTTCTTC.

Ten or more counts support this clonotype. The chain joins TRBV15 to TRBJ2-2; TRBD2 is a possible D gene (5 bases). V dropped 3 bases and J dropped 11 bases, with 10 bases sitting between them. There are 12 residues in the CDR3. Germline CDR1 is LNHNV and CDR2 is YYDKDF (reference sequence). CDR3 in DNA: TGTGCCACCAGCAGGGAGGACGGAGAGCTGTTTTTT. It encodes CATSREDGELFF.

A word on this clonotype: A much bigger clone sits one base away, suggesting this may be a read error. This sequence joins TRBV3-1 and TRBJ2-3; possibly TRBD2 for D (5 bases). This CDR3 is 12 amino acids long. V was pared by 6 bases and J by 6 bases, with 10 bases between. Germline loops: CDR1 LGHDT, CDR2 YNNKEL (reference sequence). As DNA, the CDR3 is TGTGCCAGCAGGAGGGAAGGGGATACGCAGTATTTT. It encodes CASRREGDTQYF.

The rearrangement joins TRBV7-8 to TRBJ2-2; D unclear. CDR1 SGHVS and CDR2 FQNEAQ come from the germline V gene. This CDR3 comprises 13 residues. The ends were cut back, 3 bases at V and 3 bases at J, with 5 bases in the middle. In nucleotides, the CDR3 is TGTGCCAGCAGCTTGGTTTACACCGGGGAGCTGTTTTTT. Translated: CASSLVYTGELFF.

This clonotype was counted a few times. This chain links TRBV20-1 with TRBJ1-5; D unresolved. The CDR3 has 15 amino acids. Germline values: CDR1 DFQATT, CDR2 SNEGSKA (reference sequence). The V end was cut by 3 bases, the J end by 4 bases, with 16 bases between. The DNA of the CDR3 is TGCAGTGCTAGGGAACCCGGTAGGTCAAATCAGCCCCAGCATTTT. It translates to CSAREPGRSNQPQHF.

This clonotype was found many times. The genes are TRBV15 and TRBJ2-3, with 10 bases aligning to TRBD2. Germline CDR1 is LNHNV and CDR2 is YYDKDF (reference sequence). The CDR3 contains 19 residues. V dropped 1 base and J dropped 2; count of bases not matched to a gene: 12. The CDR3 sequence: CATSRVWRRGLAATDTQYF. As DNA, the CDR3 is TGTGCCACCAGCAGAGTTTGGAGAAGAGGACTAGCGGCCACAGATACGCAGTATTTT. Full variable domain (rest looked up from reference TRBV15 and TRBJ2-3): DAMVIQNPRYQVTQFGKPVTLSCSQTLNHNVMYWYQQKSSQAPKLLFHYYDKDFNNEADTPDNFQSRRPNTSFCFLDIRSPGLGDTAMYLCATSRVWRRGLAATDTQYFGPGTRLTVL.

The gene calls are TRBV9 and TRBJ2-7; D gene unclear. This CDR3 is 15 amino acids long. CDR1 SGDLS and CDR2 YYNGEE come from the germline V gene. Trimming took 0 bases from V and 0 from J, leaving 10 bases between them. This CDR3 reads CASSVAPDGSYEQYF. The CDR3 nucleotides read TGTGCCAGCAGCGTAGCCCCGGACGGCTCCTACGAGCAGTACTTC.